The subject of this entry is one T cell receptor beta chain. The CDR3 extends over 15 amino acids. V lost 5 bases to trimming and J lost 5 bases; unmatched junction nucleotides: 7. Germline CDR1 and CDR2: MDHEN and SYDVKM. This specimen belongs to a study of blood T cell repertoires in COVID-19. Clones were read by immunoSEQ multiplex PCR, and TCRdb kept only the in-frame ones, dropping some. The sample has approximately 51,000 clones, 70% to 90% seen once; the top ten hold more than 13%. The rearrangement uses TRBV28 and TRBJ2-7, with TRBD1 identical over 12 bases. The origin of this receptor is a human donor in a cohort sampled during active COVID-19. Sequenced material: peripheral blood. The CDR3: CASSPPGTGGHEQYF. CDR3 nucleotides: TGTGCCAGCAGTCCGCCCGGGACAGGGGGCCACGAGCAGTACTTC. Full variable domain (remainder filled in from reference TRBV28 and TRBJ2-7): DVKVTQSSRYLVKRTGEKVFLECVQDMDHENMFWYRQDPGLGLRLIYFSYDVKMKEKGDIPEGYSVSREKKERFSLILESASTNQTSMYLCASSPPGTGGHEQYFGPGTRLTVT.